A single sample is the source of the 5 T cell receptor beta chains below, sequenced in a study of human T cells and chemical hapten exposure. Stated time point: pre-sensitization, week 0. Documented treatment: therapeutic diphenylcyclopropenone sensitization with weekly scalp DPC. TCRdb redid the calling of the RACE reads with MiXCR, one entry per CDR3 protein. This table holds 99,000 or so distinct CDR3 sequences, approximately 11% found once. The sample was whole blood, taken in connection with sensitization to the hapten diphenylcyclopropenone (DPC). These receptors were taken from a woman aged 60-75 years with alopecia areata. Some clones in this sample may be carry-over from other donors' samples.

Only a few counts were recorded for this clonotype. The chain uses TRBV5-1 and TRBJ2-7, with a tentative D call TRBD2 (5 bases). The CDR3 length is 13 residues. With 7 bases removed from V and 2 bases from J, the gap between germline ends came to 13 bases. CDR1 and CDR2 (germline): SGHRS, YFSETQ. CDR3: CASREGGAYEQYF. The CDR3 region has the DNA TGCGCCAGCCGCGAAGGAGGTGCCTACGAGCAGTACTTC.

This clonotype was recorded many times. V gene TRBV12-3 or TRBV12-4 combines with J gene TRBJ1-5; possible D gene TRBD1, 6 bases. The CDR3 has 14 amino acids. Trimming took 1 base from V and 5 from J, leaving 9 bases between them. The CDR3 region is CASSLEAGDQPQHF. In DNA form, the CDR3 reads TGTGCCAGCAGTTTAGAGGCAGGGGATCAGCCCCAGCATTTT.

This chain joins TRBV20-1 and TRBJ2-7, with no clear D. Germline V lookup: CDR1 DFQATT, CDR2 SNEGSKA (reference sequence). CDR3 length equals 15 residues. Trimming removed 6 bases from V and 3 bases from J, with 21 bases in between. The CDR3 DNA sequence: TGCAGTGCCCTGGATCGGTTGGGTCGGGTCTACGAGCAGTACTTC. Protein: CSALDRLGRVYEQYF.

This clonotype was recorded many times. The rearrangement uses TRBV29-1 and TRBJ1-2; a weak D match, TRBD1 (6 bases). V was pared by 7 bases and J by 4 bases, with 10 bases between. The germline gives CDR1 SQVTM, CDR2 ANQGSEA. The CDR3 loop spans 11 amino acids. The CDR3 sequence is CSAGQTYGYTF. DNA for the CDR3: TGCAGCGCGGGACAAACCTATGGCTACACCTTC.

This clonotype has a handful of counts. The chain combines TRBV20-1 with TRBJ2-7; 12 bases are shared with TRBD2. V was pared by 0 bases and J by 2 bases, with 11 bases of the junction left unmatched. There are 18 residues in the CDR3. The germline CDR1 and CDR2 sequences are DFQATT and SNEGSKA (reference sequence). CDR3: CSARDLTSGGPSTYEQYF. DNA of the CDR3: TGCAGTGCTAGAGACTTGACTAGCGGGGGCCCATCTACCTACGAGCAGTACTTC.